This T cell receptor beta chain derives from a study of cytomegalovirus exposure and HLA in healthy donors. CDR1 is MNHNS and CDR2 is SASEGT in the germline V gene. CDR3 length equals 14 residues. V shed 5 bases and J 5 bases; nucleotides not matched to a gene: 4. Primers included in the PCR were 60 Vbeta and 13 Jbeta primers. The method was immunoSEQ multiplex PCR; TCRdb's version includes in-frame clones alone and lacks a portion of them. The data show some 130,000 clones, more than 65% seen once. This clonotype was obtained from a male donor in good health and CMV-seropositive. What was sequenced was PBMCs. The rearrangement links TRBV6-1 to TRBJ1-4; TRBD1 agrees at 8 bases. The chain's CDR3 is CASSRQGRNEKLFF. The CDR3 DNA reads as TGTGCCAGCAGTCGACAGGGGCGAAATGAAAAACTGTTTTTT.